This T cell receptor (beta chain) was identified during a study of cytomegalovirus exposure and HLA in healthy donors. A remark on this clone: No antigen is known for it.

The PCR contained 60 Vbeta and 13 Jbeta primers. Clones were read by immunoSEQ multiplex PCR, and TCRdb kept only the in-frame ones, dropping some. The data show 120,000 or so clones, over 60% seen once. V shed 8 bases and J 1 base; nucleotides not matched to a gene: 4. Germline CDR1 is MNHNS and CDR2 is SASEGT. The CDR3 has 13 residues. Overall study results and limits: According to the study, 160 or so TCR beta chains were cytomegalovirus-associated.

The specimen sequenced was PBMCs. The chain uses TRBV6-1 and TRBJ1-1; 7 bases align to TRBD1. The sequence derives from a woman aged 60 to 75 in good health and CMV-seropositive. The CDR3 loop is CASGGQPNTEAFF. CDR3 DNA: TGTGCCAGCGGGGGACAGCCGAACACTGAAGCTTTCTTT.